This TCR beta chain was identified during a study of response to subunit inactivated influenza vaccine. This clonotype has more than one count but fewer than ten. The antigen is undetermined. This CDR3 is built from 13 residues. Trimming pared 6 bases from V and 3 bases from J, leaving 11 bases between. Germline V CDR1 and CDR2: SQVTM, ANQGSEA. TCRdb recomputed calls from the RT-PCR reads with MiXCR, one row per CDR3 protein. The sample has about 500,000 distinct CDR3 sequences; approximately 13% are singletons. Study-wide points: It was the authors' suggestion that each seasonal influenza vaccination recruits few new T cells.

This receptor was obtained from a man in his fifties who received an inactivated influenza vaccine. The sample was PBMCs from blood, taken 35 to 45 days after vaccination. The V gene is TRBV29-1, the J gene TRBJ1-4; D gene ambiguous. The CDR3 here is CSVQGSSNEKLFF. DNA of the CDR3: TGCAGCGTCCAAGGCTCTTCTAATGAAAAACTGTTTTTT.